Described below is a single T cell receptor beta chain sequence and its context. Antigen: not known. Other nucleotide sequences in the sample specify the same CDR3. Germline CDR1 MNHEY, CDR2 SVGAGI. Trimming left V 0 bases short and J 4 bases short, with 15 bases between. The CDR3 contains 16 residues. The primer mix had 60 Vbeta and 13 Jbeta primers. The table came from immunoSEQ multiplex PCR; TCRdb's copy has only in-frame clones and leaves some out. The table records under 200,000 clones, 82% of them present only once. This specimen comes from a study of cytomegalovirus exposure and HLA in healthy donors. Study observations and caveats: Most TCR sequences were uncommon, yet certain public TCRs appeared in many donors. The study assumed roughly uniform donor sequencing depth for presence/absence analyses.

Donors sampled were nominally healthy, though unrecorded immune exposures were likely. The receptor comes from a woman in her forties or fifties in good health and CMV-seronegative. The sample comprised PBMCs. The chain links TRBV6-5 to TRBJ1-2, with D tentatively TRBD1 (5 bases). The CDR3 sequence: CASSYSMQGSGYGYTF. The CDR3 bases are TGTGCCAGCAGTTACTCGATGCAGGGATCGGGCTATGGCTACACCTTC.